The 25 T cell receptor beta chains listed next were all sequenced from one sample in a study of cytomegalovirus exposure and HLA in healthy donors. 13 Jbeta primers and 60 Vbeta primers were used for the PCR. Clones were read by immunoSEQ multiplex PCR, and TCRdb kept only the in-frame ones, dropping some. The sample has 100,000 to 150,000 clones, roughly 80% seen once; the top ten hold less than 3%. What was sequenced was PBMCs. The receptor source for this set is a woman aged 40 to 55 in good health and CMV-seropositive.

This rearrangement joins TRBV7-2 to TRBJ2-7; 12 bases fit TRBD2. Germline assignment: CDR1 SGHTA and CDR2 FQGNSA. CDR3 length equals 15 residues. The J segment lost 2 bases and the V segment lost 5 bases, leaving 4 bases of the junction unmatched. The CDR3 nucleotides are TGTGCCAGCAGCCCACGGACTAGCGGGGCCTACGAGCAGTACTTC. It translates to CASSPRTSGAYEQYF.

The J gene is TRBJ2-3, the V gene TRBV7-8; D is perhaps TRBD2 (5 bases). Trimming cost V 1 base and J 4 bases, with 21 bases left between them. Germline V gene data show CDR1 as SGHVS and CDR2 as FQNEAQ. This CDR3 region has 18 residues. DNA for the CDR3: TGTGCCAGCAGCTTAGATGTTCTAGCCGTGGAGTGGGCAGATACGCAGTATTTT. Amino acid sequence: CASSLDVLAVEWADTQYF.

The chain employs TRBV4-3 and TRBJ2-1, with 9 bases matching TRBD1. The CDR3 length is 16 residues. In germline, CDR1 is LGHNA, CDR2 YSLEER. Trimming took 1 base from V and 5 from J; bases not matched to a gene: 6. The CDR3 nucleotides read TGCGCCAGCAGCCAAGTTTTGGGACAGGGCGACAATGAGCAGTTCTTC. As protein: CASSQVLGQGDNEQFF.

The chain carries TRBV27 and TRBJ1-6; a possible D gene is TRBD1 (6 bases). This CDR3 is built from 17 residues. Germline loops: CDR1 MNHEY, CDR2 SMNVEV (reference sequence). Trimming removed 2 bases at V and 0 bases at J, with 11 bases between. The CDR3 bases are TGTGCCAGCAGTTTAAGACAGGCGAGCTCCTATAATTCACCCCTCCACTTT. Amino acids: CASSLRQASSYNSPLHF.

V usage is TRBV19 and J usage is TRBJ1-5; tentatively, D is TRBD1 (6 bases). This CDR3 is 14 amino acids long. Germline V gene data show CDR1 as LNHDA and CDR2 as SQIVND (reference sequence). The V gene lost 6 bases and the J gene lost 5 bases, with 14 bases spanning the gap. The CDR3 nucleotides are TGTGCCAGTAGGCCCCCACAGGGAGATCAGCCCCAGCATTTT. Residues: CASRPPQGDQPQHF.

The gene calls are TRBV2 and TRBJ2-1; 9 bases map to TRBD2. Germline lookup yields CDR1 SNHLY and CDR2 FYNNEI. CDR3 length: 14 amino acids. V lost 7 bases to trimming and J lost 8 bases; unmatched junction nucleotides: 9. The chain's CDR3 is CASKSRGGRHEQFF. In DNA form, the CDR3 reads TGTGCCAGCAAGTCGCGGGGGGGGCGACATGAGCAGTTCTTC.

V gene TRBV19 combines with J gene TRBJ1-1; TRBD1 matches at 10 bases. V shed 6 bases and J 1 base; nucleotides not matched to a gene: 5. Germline V gene sequence: CDR1 LNHDA, CDR2 SQIVND (reference sequence). The CDR3 length is 15 residues. The CDR3 spells CASRGQGRGNTEAFF. The CDR3 DNA reads TGTGCCAGTAGGGGACAGGGGAGGGGGAACACTGAAGCTTTCTTT.

The rearrangement uses TRBV10-3 and TRBJ2-7; TRBD2 aligns across 8 bases. Germline CDR1 reads ENHRY; CDR2 reads SYGVKD. Trimming took 6 bases from V and 2 from J; bases not matched to a gene: 9. This CDR3 contains 15 residues. CDR3 loop: CAIRGDSAGAYEQYF. CDR3 sequence (DNA): TGTGCCATCAGGGGCGACTCAGCGGGGGCCTACGAGCAGTACTTC.

The chain joins TRBV6-1 to TRBJ1-5, with 7 bases lining up with TRBD1. There are 15 residues in the CDR3. CDR1 MNHNS and CDR2 SASEGT come from the germline V gene. V dropped 6 bases and J dropped 5; count of bases not matched to a gene: 10. The CDR3 region has the DNA TGTGCCAGCAGCCAAGACAGGGATACATATCAGCCCCAGCATTTT. The encoded protein is CASSQDRDTYQPQHF.

In this sample, this clone turned up a few times. V gene TRBV9 combines with J gene TRBJ2-3; 10 bases align to TRBD2. The germline CDR1 and CDR2 sequences are SGDLS and YYNGEE. J was trimmed by 0 bases and V by 4 bases; bases with no gene match: 2. This CDR3 has 15 residues. CDR3 in DNA: TGTGCCAGCAGCCTAGCGGGAGATAGCACAGATACGCAGTATTTT. Encoded protein: CASSLAGDSTDTQYF.

This clone was seen a few times. The chain links TRBV4-3 to TRBJ1-3; TRBD1 might be the D (6 bases). V was pared by 6 bases and J by 6 bases, with 24 bases between. This CDR3 is 17 amino acids long. Germline CDR1 is LGHNA and CDR2 is YSLEER. The CDR3 region is CASSKGGERVSVNTIYF. The CDR3 nucleotides read TGCGCCAGCAGTAAGGGGGGGGAAAGGGTAAGCGTAAACACCATATATTTT.

The chain recombines TRBV2 with TRBJ1-4; D might be TRBD1 (5 bases). This CDR3 is built from 13 residues. In germline, CDR1 is SNHLY, CDR2 FYNNEI. Between the trimmed V and J ends, which lost 4 bases and 10 bases, there was a span of 13 bases. The CDR3 nucleotides read TGTGCCAGCAGTGGGACCAGGGAAGGAAAACTGTTTTTT. Translating gives CASSGTREGKLFF.

The chain links TRBV6-5 to TRBJ2-7; 10 bases are shared with TRBD2. CDR1 is MNHEY, CDR2 SVGAGI, per germline. J lost 6 bases, V lost 5 bases, and 7 bases had no gene match. There are 14 residues in the CDR3. The CDR3 protein is CASSLRTSGSEQYF. DNA of the CDR3: TGTGCCAGCAGTCTCAGGACTAGCGGAAGCGAGCAGTACTTC.

The chain couples TRBV19 to TRBJ2-7, with 8 bases identical to TRBD2. Germline loops: CDR1 LNHDA, CDR2 SQIVND (reference sequence). The CDR3 covers 14 residues. V shed 5 bases, J shed 3 bases, and the junction held 6 bases outside the gene matches. The CDR3 DNA sequence: TGTGCCAGTAGTTCCCCGGGACTAGTCTACGAGCAGTACTTC. Protein sequence: CASSSPGLVYEQYF. Drawing the rest from reference TRBV19 and TRBJ2-7, the complete variable domain is DGGITQSPKYLFRKEGQNVTLSCEQNLNHDAMYWYRQDPGQGLRLIYYSQIVNDFQKGDIAEGYSVSREKKESFPLTVTSAQKNPTAFYLCASSSPGLVYEQYFGPGTRLTVT.

The chain couples TRBV2 to TRBJ2-7, with TRBD1 identical over 8 bases. V was clipped by 6 bases and J by 6 bases; unmatched bases: 7. The CDR3 contains 13 residues. The germline V gene has CDR1 SNHLY and CDR2 FYNNEI. This CDR3 reads CASSGQGAAEQYF. The CDR3 DNA reads as TGTGCCAGCAGCGGACAGGGAGCAGCCGAGCAGTACTTC.

Only a few counts were recorded for this clone. This rearrangement joins TRBV11-2 to TRBJ2-2; tentative D call: TRBD1 (7 bases). Germline CDR1 SGHAT, CDR2 FQNNGV. The V and J ends lost 1 base and 5 bases respectively, with 14 bases between them. The CDR3 is made up of 16 amino acids. The CDR3 region has the DNA TGTGCCAGCAGCTTAGCGGGCAGGGGGAGGACCGGGGAGCTGTTTTTT. Encoded protein: CASSLAGRGRTGELFF.

Of note for this clone: The junction departs from germline at one end; a sequencing error may be responsible. This chain connects TRBV7-2 to TRBJ1-6, with D unresolved. The germline V gene encodes CDR1 SGHTA and CDR2 FQGNSA. The CDR3 extends over 19 amino acids. The CDR3 nucleotides are TGTGCCAGCAGCTTAGGTGGCAGACTCATAACCTCCTATAATTCCCCCCTCCACTTT. Amino acid sequence: CASSLGGRLITSYNSPLHF.

V and J are TRBV6-6 and TRBJ2-1; no clear D. Trimming removed 0 bases at V and 6 bases at J, with 6 bases between. Per the germline V gene, CDR1 is MNHNY and CDR2 is SVGAGI (reference sequence). The CDR3 totals 13 residues. CDR3 DNA sequence: TGTGCCAGCAGTTACTCGATGGCCAATGAGCAGTTCTTC. Translation gives CASSYSMANEQFF.

The chain carries TRBV12-5 and TRBJ1-2, with 7 bases matching TRBD1. V dropped 0 bases and J dropped 4; count of bases not matched to a gene: 17. The CDR3 consists of 19 residues. Per the germline V gene, CDR1 is LGHNT and CDR2 is FRNRAP. The CDR3 here is CASGLVGGTDTIRSYGYTF. In DNA form, the CDR3 reads TGTGCTAGTGGTTTGGTAGGGGGGACAGACACTATCAGGAGCTATGGCTACACCTTC. Filled out from reference TRBV12-5 and TRBJ1-2, the complete variable domain reads DARVTQTPRHKVTEMGQEVTMRCQPILGHNTVFWYRQTMMQGLELLAYFRNRAPLDDSGMPKDRFSAEMPDATLATLKIQPSEPRDSAVYFCASGLVGGTDTIRSYGYTFGSGTRLTVV.

The gene calls are TRBV5-1 and TRBJ1-4, with D possibly matching TRBD1 (5 bases). V was shortened by 1 base and J by 2 bases, with 15 bases between the two germline ends. The CDR3 has 17 residues. Germline lookup yields CDR1 SGHRS and CDR2 YFSETQ. The CDR3 reads CASSLTYLQGTNEKLFF. In DNA form, the CDR3 reads TGCGCCAGCAGCTTGACCTACCTCCAGGGTACTAATGAAAAACTGTTTTTT.

This clone was observed once. The chain is built from TRBV5-1 and TRBJ1-5; D unclear. Germline V CDR1 and CDR2: SGHRS, YFSETQ. V was cut by 5 bases and J by 1 base, with 13 bases left in between. This CDR3 has 15 residues. In nucleotides, the CDR3 is TGCGCCAGCAGACAAGATGGGGAGAGCAATCAGCCCCAGCATTTT. The encoded protein is CASRQDGESNQPQHF. Supplemented by reference TRBV5-1 and TRBJ1-5, the full variable domain reads KAGVTQTPRYLIKTRGQQVTLSCSPISGHRSVSWYQQTPGQGLQFLFEYFSETQRNKGNFPGRFSGRQFSNSRSEMNVSTLELGDSALYLCASRQDGESNQPQHFGDGTRLSIL.

V usage is TRBV30 and J usage is TRBJ2-2; TRBD1 is a possible D gene (5 bases). V shed 5 bases and J shed 1 base, with 14 bases lying between them. This CDR3 spans 15 amino acids. Germline assignment: CDR1 GTSNPN and CDR2 SVGIG (reference sequence). The CDR3 protein is CAWSTGRWNTGELFF. In DNA, the CDR3 is TGTGCCTGGTCCACAGGTAGATGGAACACCGGGGAGCTGTTTTTT.

This chain links TRBV29-1 with TRBJ2-7; TRBD1 agrees at 7 bases. This CDR3 is 12 amino acids long. Per germline, CDR1 SQVTM and CDR2 ANQGSEA. The J segment lost 6 bases and the V segment lost 6 bases, leaving 8 bases of the junction unmatched. In DNA, the CDR3 is TGCAGCGTCCAAAGGGACAGCCGCGAGCAGTACTTC. Its translation is CSVQRDSREQYF.

As regards this clone: At one of its ends the junction is not consistent with the germline gene, which may arise from a read error. The genes are TRBV19 and TRBJ1-1; no firm D call. Germline loops: CDR1 LNHDA, CDR2 SQIVND (reference sequence). CDR3 size: 13 residues. CDR3 sequence: CAGSIPGNTEAFF. The CDR3 coding sequence is TGTGCCGGTAGTATTCCAGGGAACACTGAAGCTTTCTTT. The complete variable domain, with remaining parts taken from reference TRBV19 and TRBJ1-1, reads DGGITQSPKYLFRKEGQNVTLSCEQNLNHDAMYWYRQDPGQGLRLIYYSQIVNDFQKGDIAEGYSVSREKKESFPLTVTSAQKNPTAFYLCAGSIPGNTEAFFGQGTRLTVV.

The gene calls are TRBV2 and TRBJ2-1; 11 bases map to TRBD1. Germline CDR1 SNHLY, CDR2 FYNNEI. The CDR3 is 14 amino acids. The ends lost 8 bases at V and 8 bases at J; junction bases unmatched: 8. The CDR3 loop is CASRRDRGLYEQFF. The CDR3 DNA sequence: TGTGCCAGCCGCCGGGACAGGGGGTTGTATGAGCAGTTCTTC.